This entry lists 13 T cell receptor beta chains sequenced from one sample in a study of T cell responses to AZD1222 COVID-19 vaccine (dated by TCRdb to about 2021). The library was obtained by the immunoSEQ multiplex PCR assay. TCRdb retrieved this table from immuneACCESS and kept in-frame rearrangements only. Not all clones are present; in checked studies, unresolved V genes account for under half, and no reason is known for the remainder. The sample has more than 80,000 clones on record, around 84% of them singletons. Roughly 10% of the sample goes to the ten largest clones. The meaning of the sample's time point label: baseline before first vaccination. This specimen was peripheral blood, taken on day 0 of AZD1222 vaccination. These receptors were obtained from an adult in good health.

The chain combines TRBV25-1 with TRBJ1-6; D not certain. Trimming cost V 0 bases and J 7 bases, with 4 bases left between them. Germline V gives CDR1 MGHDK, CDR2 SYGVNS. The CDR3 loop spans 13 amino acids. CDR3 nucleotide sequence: TGTGCCAGCAGTGAATACAGGAATTCACCCCTCCACTTT. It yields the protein CASSEYRNSPLHF.

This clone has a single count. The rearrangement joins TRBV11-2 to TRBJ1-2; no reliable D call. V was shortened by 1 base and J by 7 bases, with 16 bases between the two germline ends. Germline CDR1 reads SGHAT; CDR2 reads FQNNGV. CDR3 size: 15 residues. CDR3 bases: TGTGCCAGCAGCTTAGGGATGGCAGATCGAGTTGGCTACACCTTC. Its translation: CASSLGMADRVGYTF.

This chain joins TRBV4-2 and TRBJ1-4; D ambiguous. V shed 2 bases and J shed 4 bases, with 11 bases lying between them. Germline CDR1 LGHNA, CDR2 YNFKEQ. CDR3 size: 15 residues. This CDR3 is CASSQPGWSNEKLFF. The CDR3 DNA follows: TGTGCCAGCAGCCAACCGGGCTGGAGTAATGAAAAACTGTTTTTT.

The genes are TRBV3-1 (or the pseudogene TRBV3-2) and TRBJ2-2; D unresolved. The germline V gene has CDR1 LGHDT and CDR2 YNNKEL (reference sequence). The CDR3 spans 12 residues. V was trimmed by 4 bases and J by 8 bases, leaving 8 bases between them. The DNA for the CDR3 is TGTGCCAGCAGCCGGACGGCGGGGGAGCTGTTTTTT. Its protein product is CASSRTAGELFF.

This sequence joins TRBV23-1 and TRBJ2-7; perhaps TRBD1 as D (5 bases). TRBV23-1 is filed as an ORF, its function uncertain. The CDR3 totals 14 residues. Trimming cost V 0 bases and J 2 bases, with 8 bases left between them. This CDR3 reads CASSQSGRAYEQYF. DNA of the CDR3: TGCGCCAGCAGTCAATCTGGCAGGGCCTACGAGCAGTACTTC.

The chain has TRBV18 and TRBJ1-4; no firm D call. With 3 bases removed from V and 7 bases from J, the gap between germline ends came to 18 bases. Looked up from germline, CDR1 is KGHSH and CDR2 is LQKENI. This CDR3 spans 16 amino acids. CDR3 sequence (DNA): TGTGCCAGCTCACCCCGGGGAGTGGGGTCGAGTGAAAAACTGTTTTTT. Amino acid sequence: CASSPRGVGSSEKLFF.

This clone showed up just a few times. Written as DNA, the CDR3 is TGTGCCAGCAGCTGGACAGGGGACCCCTACGAGCAGTACTTC. This sequence encodes CASSWTGDPYEQYF. The chain carries TRBV11-2 and TRBJ2-7; 9 bases line up with TRBD1. Germline V gives CDR1 SGHAT, CDR2 FQNNGV. Germline trimming cut 4 bases from V and 2 bases from J; bases unmatched to any gene: 3. The CDR3 consists of 14 residues.

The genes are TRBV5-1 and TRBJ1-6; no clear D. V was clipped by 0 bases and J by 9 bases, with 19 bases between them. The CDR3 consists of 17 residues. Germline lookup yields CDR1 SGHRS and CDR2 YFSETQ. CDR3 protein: CASSLARGSGGVSPLHF. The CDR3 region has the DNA TGCGCCAGCAGCTTGGCCCGAGGGAGTGGCGGGGTTTCACCCCTCCACTTT.

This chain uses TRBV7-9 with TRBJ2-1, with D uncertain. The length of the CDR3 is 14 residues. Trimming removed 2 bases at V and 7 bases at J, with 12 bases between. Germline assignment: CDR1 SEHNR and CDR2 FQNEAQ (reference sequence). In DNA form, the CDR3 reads TGTGCCAGCAGCTTACAGATAGGTGGTAATGAGCAGTTCTTC. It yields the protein CASSLQIGGNEQFF.

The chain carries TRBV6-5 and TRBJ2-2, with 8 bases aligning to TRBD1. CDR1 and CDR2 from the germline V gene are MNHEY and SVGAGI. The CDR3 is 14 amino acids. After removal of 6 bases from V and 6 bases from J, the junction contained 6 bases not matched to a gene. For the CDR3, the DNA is TGTGCCAGCAGAGGACAGGGATCTCCCGGGGAGCTGTTTTTT. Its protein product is CASRGQGSPGELFF.

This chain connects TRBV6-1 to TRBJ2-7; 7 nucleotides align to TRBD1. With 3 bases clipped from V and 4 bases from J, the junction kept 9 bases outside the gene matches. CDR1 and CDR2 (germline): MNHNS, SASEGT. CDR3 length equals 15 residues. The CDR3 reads CASSETPGQQYEQYF. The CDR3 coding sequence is TGTGCCAGCAGTGAGACGCCGGGACAGCAATACGAGCAGTACTTC.

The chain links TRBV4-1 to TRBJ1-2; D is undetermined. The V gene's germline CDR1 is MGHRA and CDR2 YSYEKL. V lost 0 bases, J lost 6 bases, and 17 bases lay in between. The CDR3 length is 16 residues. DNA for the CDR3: TGCGCCAGCAGCCAAGATGAGGTCTCTGCCACCGATGGCTACACCTTC. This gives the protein CASSQDEVSATDGYTF.

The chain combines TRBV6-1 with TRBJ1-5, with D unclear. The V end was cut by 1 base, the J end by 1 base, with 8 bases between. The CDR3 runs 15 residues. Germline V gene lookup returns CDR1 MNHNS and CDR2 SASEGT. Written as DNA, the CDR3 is TGTGCCAGCAGTGAAGAGCCGTTCAGCAATCAGCCCCAGCATTTT. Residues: CASSEEPFSNQPQHF.